The source of this T cell receptor (beta chain) is a study of identical twins. Germline trimming cut 4 bases from V and 6 bases from J; bases unmatched to any gene: 4. The germline V gene has CDR1 LGHDT and CDR2 YNNKEL (reference sequence). The CDR3 runs 14 residues. TCRdb re-analysed the 5' RACE reads in MiXCR, keeping a single row per CDR3 protein. The sample records 690,000 or so distinct CDR3 sequences, 8.6% being singletons. These same records also appear under a second study, on yellow fever vaccine responses in identical twins.

Specimen: PBMCs. The chain uses TRBV3-1 and TRBJ1-2; 11 positions agree with TRBD1. This TCR was recovered from a young woman in good health. CDR3 bases: TGTGCCAGCAGCCCATGGGACAGGGGGGATGGCTACACCTTC. As protein: CASSPWDRGDGYTF.